This is a list of T cell receptor beta chains from one sample in a study of a mutant IDH1 vaccine in newly diagnosed glioma. Sequencing used immunoSEQ multiplex PCR; TCRdb keeps in-frame clones, though not all of them. This sample has some 61,000 clones, with 80% to 90% found just once. The source material was PBMCs, sampled from a glioma patient treated with radiotherapy, temozolomide or both. Receptors were obtained from a young man with glioma. Both conserved end residues are part of each CDR3. A D gene is named only where the DNA matches it firmly. Some rows have no size entry. The others give once, few or many, or a class for an expanded clone.

j_call | v_call | clone_size | d_call | cdr3_aa | cdr3_nt
TRBJ2-5 | TRBV19 | . | . | CASSIMAGRQETQYF | TGTGCCAGTAGTATAATGGCGGGGCGCCAAGAGACCCAGTACTTC
TRBJ2-2 | TRBV7-9 | once | TRBD1 | CASSPRGGQGVGELFF | TGTGCCAGCAGCCCCCGGGGCGGACAGGGAGTCGGGGAGCTGTTTTTT
TRBJ2-7 | TRBV10-1 | . | . | CASSDLPGGKYEQYF | TGCGCCAGCAGTGACCTCCCGGGGGGCAAGTACGAGCAGTACTTC
TRBJ1-1 | TRBV29-1 | . | . | CSVGWQGFMNTEAFF | TGCAGCGTTGGGTGGCAGGGCTTCATGAACACTGAAGCTTTCTTT
TRBJ1-6 | TRBV18 | . | . | CASSPPGSFYNSPLHF | TGTGCCAGCTCACCCCCTGGAAGTTTCTATAATTCACCCCTCCACTTT
TRBJ1-5 | TRBV1 | . | . | CTSSPPRTGGPQHF | TGCACCAGCAGCCCCCCCCGGACCGGAGGGCCCCAGCATTTT
TRBJ1-2 | TRBV27 | . | TRBD1 | CASSFPGGNGYTF | TGTGCCAGCAGTTTTCCAGGGGGCAACGGCTACACCTTC
TRBJ2-1 | TRBV19 | . | . | CATTGRLYNEQFF | TGTGCCACCACGGGACGCTTATACAATGAGCAGTTCTTC
TRBJ1-3 | TRBV5-4 | . | . | CASSFRLLQSSGNTIYF | TGTGCCAGCAGCTTTCGCCTTTTACAGAGCTCTGGAAACACCATATATTTT
TRBJ1-4 | TRBV4-1 | . | TRBD1 | CASSQTGVGEKLFF | TGCGCCAGCAGCCAGACAGGGGTAGGGGAAAAACTGTTTTTT
TRBJ2-4 | TRBV4-1 | . | . | CASSQGRARDIWNIQYF | TGCGCCAGCAGCCAAGGGAGGGCTAGGGACATTTGGAACATTCAGTACTTC
TRBJ2-5 | TRBV27 | . | TRBD2 | CASSLGGLAGGSQETQYF | TGTGCCAGCAGTCTTGGGGGACTAGCGGGGGGCTCACAAGAGACCCAGTACTTC
TRBJ1-5 | TRBV6-1 | . | . | CAISRGSNQPQHF | TGTGCCATTTCCAGGGGTAGCAATCAGCCCCAGCATTTT
TRBJ2-1 | TRBV19 | . | TRBD1 | CASQQGTGWLDEQFF | TGTGCCAGTCAACAAGGGACAGGGTGGTTGGATGAGCAGTTCTTC